The clone carrying this T cell receptor beta chain was seen repeatedly, ten times or more. The antigen remains undetermined. In germline, CDR1 is MNHEY, CDR2 SMNVEV (reference sequence). This CDR3 is built from 14 residues. The ends were cut back, 5 bases at V and 0 bases at J, with 8 bases in the middle. The data belong to a study of identical twins. Study results and limitations: Out-of-frame beta chain sequences displayed weaker excess sharing between twins. Insertions ran lower in abundant cord blood beta clonotypes, though not in memory repertoires. For out-of-frame alpha sequences shared by twins, low generation probability was in excess.

TCRdb fed the 5' RACE reads into MiXCR, producing one record per CDR3 protein. The sample comprises hundreds of thousands of distinct CDR3 sequences, roughly 6.2% of which are singletons, and 1.5% to 2% rests with the top ten. Sequencing was carried out using naive T cells sorted from blood. V usage is TRBV27 and J usage is TRBJ1-3, with D perhaps matching TRBD1 (6 bases). The source of this sequence is a man aged 18 to 30 in good health. The CDR3 DNA reads as TGTGCCAGCAGTCTGGGGGCCTCTGGAAACACCATATATTTT. Protein product: CASSLGASGNTIYF.